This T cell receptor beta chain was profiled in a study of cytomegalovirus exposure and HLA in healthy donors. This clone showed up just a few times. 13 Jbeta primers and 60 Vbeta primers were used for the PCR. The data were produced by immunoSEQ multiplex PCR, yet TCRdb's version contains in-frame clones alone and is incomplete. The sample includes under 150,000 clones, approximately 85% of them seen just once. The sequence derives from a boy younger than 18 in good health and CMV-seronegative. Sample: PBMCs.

The CDR3 here is CASSVVDSPYEQYF. CDR3 nucleotides: TGTGCCAGCAGCGTAGTGGACAGCCCCTACGAGCAGTACTTC. The rearrangement uses TRBV9 and TRBJ2-7; D possibly corresponds to TRBD1 (6 bases). The CDR3 sequence is 14 residues long. In germline, CDR1 is SGDLS, CDR2 YYNGEE. Trimming cost V 0 bases and J 2 bases, with 9 bases left between them.